This T cell receptor beta chain appears in the sequencing data of a study of blood T cells in healthy people across ages. Findings and limits, study-wide: Higher diversity, along with more naive CD4+ cells, distinguished long-lived donors from aged donors.

The use of a sample-barcoded 5' primer and a J-beta primer mix characterized a second PCR of about 7 to 12 cycles. TCRdb reanalysed the 5' RACE reads using MiXCR and keeps one entry per CDR3 protein. The sample consists of over a million distinct CDR3 sequences, approximately 25% of them appearing once. In its sample, this clonotype was seen a few times. What it recognizes is unknown. These same records also appear under a second study, on T cells of mothers and their children. From that second work: Extracted RNA, in its entirety, went into cDNA synthesis at 1.5 ug per 15 ul. Versus unrelated pairs, overlap was slightly higher in related mother-child pairs, without reaching significance.

The sequenced sample was blood. This clonotype was obtained from a girl aged 2 to 10 in good health.

This CDR3 is CASSEGDSPSSYEQYF. The CDR3 region has the DNA TGTGCCAGCAGCGAGGGGGACAGTCCAAGCTCCTACGAGCAGTACTTC. This chain connects TRBV9 to TRBJ2-7; 7 positions agree with TRBD1. The CDR3 consists of 16 residues. Per the germline V gene, CDR1 is SGDLS and CDR2 is YYNGEE. The junction had 9 bases not matched to a gene; V was cut back by 3 bases and J by 0 bases.